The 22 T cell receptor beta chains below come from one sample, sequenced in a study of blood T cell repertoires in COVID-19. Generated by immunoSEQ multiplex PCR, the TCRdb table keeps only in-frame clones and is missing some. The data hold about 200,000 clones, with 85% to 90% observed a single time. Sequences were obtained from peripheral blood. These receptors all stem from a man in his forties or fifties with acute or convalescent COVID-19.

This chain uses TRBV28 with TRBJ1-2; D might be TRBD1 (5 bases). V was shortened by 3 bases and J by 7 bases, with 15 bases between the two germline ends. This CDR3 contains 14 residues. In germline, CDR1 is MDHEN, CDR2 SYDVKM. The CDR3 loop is CASSLGGVMAGYTF. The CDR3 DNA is TGTGCCAGCAGTTTGGGGGGGGTAATGGCTGGCTACACCTTC.

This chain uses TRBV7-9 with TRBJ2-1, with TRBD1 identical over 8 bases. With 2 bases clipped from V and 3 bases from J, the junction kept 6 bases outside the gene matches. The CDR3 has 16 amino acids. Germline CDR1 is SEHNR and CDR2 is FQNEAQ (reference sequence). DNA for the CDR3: TGTGCCAGCAGCTTAATCGGACAGGGTAACTACAATGAGCAGTTCTTC. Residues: CASSLIGQGNYNEQFF.

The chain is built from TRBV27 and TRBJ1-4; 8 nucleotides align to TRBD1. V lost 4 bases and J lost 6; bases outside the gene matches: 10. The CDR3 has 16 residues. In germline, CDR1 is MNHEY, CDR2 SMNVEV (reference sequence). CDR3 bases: TGTGCCAGCAGTTCACGGGCAGGGGGCTGGCATGAAAAACTGTTTTTT. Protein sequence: CASSSRAGGWHEKLFF.

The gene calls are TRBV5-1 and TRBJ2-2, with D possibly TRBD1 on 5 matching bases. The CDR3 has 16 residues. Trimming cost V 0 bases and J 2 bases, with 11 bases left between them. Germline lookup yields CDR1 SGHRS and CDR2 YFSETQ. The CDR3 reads CASSLVGRVNTGELFF. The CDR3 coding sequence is TGCGCCAGCAGCTTGGTTGGCAGGGTTAACACCGGGGAGCTGTTTTTT.

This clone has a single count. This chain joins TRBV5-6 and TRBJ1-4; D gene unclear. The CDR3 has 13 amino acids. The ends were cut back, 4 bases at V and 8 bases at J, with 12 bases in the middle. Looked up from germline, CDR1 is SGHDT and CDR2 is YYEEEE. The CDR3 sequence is CASSPNFGEKLFF. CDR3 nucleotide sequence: TGTGCCAGCAGCCCAAATTTCGGGGAAAAACTGTTTTTT.

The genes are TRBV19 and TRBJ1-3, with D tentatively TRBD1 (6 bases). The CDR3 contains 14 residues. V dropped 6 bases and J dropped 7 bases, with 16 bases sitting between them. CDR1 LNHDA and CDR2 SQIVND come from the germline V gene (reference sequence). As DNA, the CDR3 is TGTGCCAGTAGACCGGGACACATCTATAACACCATATATTTT. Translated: CASRPGHIYNTIYF.

The CDR3 DNA follows: TGTGCCAGCAGCTTGACAGCAGAGACCCAGTACTTC. Its translation: CASSLTAETQYF. The J gene is TRBJ2-5, the V gene TRBV7-9; the D gene is possibly TRBD1 (5 bases). Germline CDR1 SEHNR, CDR2 FQNEAQ (reference sequence). The CDR3 runs to 12 residues. The V end was cut by 3 bases, the J end by 4 bases, with 6 bases between.

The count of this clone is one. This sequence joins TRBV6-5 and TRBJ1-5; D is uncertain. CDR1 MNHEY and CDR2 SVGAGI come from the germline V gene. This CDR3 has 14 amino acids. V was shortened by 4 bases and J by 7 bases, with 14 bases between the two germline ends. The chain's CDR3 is CASSSRYPPQPQHF. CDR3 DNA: TGTGCCAGCAGTTCCCGGTATCCCCCGCAGCCCCAGCATTTT.

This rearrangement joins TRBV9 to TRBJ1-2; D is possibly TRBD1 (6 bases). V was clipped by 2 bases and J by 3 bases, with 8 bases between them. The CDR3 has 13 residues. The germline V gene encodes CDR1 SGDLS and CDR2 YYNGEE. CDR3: CASSVNRDYGYTF. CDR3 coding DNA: TGTGCCAGCAGCGTTAACAGGGACTATGGCTACACCTTC.

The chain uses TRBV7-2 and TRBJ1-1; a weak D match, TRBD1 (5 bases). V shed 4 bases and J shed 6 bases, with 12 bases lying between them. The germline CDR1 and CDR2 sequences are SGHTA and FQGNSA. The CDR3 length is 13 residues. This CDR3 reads CASSSHGAAEAFF. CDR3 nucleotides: TGTGCCAGCAGCTCCCATGGGGCGGCTGAAGCTTTCTTT.

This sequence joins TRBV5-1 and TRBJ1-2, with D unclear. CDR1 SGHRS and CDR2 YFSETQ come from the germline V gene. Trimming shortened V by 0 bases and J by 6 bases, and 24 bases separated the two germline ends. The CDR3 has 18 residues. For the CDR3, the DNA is TGCGCCAGCAGCTTGGGGACTAGGACCGGAGGTTCCGAGCATGGCTACACCTTC. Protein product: CASSLGTRTGGSEHGYTF.

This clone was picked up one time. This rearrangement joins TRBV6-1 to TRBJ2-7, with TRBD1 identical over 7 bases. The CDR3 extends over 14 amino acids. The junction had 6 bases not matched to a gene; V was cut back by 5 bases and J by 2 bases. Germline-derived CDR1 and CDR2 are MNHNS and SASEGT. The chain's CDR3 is CASSLETGPYEQYF. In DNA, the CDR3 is TGTGCCAGCAGTTTGGAGACAGGGCCCTACGAGCAGTACTTC.

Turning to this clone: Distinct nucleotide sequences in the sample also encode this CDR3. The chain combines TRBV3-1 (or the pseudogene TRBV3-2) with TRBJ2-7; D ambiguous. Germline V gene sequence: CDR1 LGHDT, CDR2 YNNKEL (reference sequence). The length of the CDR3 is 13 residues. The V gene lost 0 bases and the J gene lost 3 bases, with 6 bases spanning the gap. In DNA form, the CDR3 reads TGTGCCAGCAGCCAAGACGGTGGCTACGAGCAGTACTTC. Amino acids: CASSQDGGYEQYF.

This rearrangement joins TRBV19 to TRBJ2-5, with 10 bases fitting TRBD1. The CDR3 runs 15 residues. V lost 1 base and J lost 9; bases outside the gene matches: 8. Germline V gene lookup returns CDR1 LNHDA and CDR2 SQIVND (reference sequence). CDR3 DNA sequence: TGTGCCAGTAGTATAGGGACAGGGGGACAAGGGGCCCAGTACTTC. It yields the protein CASSIGTGGQGAQYF. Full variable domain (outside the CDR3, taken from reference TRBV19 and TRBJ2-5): DGGITQSPKYLFRKEGQNVTLSCEQNLNHDAMYWYRQDPGQGLRLIYYSQIVNDFQKGDIAEGYSVSREKKESFPLTVTSAQKNPTAFYLCASSIGTGGQGAQYFGPGTRLLVL.

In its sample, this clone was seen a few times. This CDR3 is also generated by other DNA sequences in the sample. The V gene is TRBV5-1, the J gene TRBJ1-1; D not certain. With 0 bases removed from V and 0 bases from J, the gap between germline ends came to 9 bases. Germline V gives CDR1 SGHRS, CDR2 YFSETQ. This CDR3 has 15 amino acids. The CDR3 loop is CASSLVADMNTEAFF. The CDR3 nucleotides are TGCGCCAGCAGCTTGGTGGCAGATATGAACACTGAAGCTTTCTTT.

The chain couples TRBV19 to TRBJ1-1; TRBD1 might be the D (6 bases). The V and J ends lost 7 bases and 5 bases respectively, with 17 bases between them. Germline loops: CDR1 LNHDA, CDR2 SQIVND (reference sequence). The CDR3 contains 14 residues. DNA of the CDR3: TGTGCCAGTATCCTTCAGGGGATGGGGACTGAAGCTTTCTTT. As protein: CASILQGMGTEAFF. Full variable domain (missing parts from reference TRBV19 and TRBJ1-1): DGGITQSPKYLFRKEGQNVTLSCEQNLNHDAMYWYRQDPGQGLRLIYYSQIVNDFQKGDIAEGYSVSREKKESFPLTVTSAQKNPTAFYLCASILQGMGTEAFFGQGTRLTVV.

The CDR3 spells CASSLGGQGLYGYTF. The CDR3 nucleotides read TGTGCCAGCAGCTTAGGGGGACAGGGGTTGTATGGCTACACCTTC. The V gene is TRBV7-2, the J gene TRBJ1-2, with 10 bases matching TRBD1. This CDR3 contains 15 residues. Germline V gene data show CDR1 as SGHTA and CDR2 as FQGNSA. After removal of 1 base from V and 5 bases from J, the junction contained 4 bases not matched to a gene.

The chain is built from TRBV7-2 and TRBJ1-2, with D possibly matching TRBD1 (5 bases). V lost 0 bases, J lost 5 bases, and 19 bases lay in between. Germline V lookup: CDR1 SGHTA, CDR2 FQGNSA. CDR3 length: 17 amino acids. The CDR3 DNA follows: TGTGCCAGCAGCTTAGCTAATTTGGGAGGGGCCGATTATGGCTACACCTTC. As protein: CASSLANLGGADYGYTF.

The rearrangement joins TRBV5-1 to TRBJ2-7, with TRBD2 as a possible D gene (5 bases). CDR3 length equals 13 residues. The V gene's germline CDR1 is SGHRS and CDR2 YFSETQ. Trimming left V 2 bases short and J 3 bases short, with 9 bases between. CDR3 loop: CASSFEGYYEQYF. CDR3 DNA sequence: TGCGCCAGCAGCTTTGAGGGTTACTACGAGCAGTACTTC.

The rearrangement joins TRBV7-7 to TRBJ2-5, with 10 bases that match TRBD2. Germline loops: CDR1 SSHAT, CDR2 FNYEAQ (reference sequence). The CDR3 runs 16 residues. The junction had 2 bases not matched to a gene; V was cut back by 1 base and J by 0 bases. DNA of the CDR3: TGTGCCAGCAGCTTAGGTCTAGCGGGGGACCAAGAGACCCAGTACTTC. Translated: CASSLGLAGDQETQYF.

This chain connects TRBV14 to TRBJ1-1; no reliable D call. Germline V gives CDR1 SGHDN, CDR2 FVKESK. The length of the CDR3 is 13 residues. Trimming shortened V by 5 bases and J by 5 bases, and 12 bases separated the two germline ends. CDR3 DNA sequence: TGTGCCAGCAGCTCCCTAAGCATAACTGAAGCTTTCTTT. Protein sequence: CASSSLSITEAFF.

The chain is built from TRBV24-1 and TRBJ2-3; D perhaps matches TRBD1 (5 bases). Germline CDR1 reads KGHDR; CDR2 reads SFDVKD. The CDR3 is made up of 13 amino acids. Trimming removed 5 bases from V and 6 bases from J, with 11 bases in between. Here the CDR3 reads CATSGTPGDTQYF. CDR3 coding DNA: TGTGCCACCAGTGGGACACCTGGGGATACGCAGTATTTT.